This T cell receptor beta chain came from a study of immune evolution from preneoplasia to lung adenocarcinoma. Concerning this clone: What it binds is not known.

Clones were sequenced by immunoSEQ multiplex PCR, and TCRdb holds only the in-frame ones, with some missing. The sample contains some 8,000 clones, roughly 72% of which appear only once. Study-level findings and limits: Normal lung had the highest top T cell clone frequencies.

From germline, CDR1 is SGHDT and CDR2 YYEEEE. Trimming stripped 0 bases from V and 0 bases from J, with 9 bases between. CDR3 size: 15 residues. The J gene is TRBJ1-2, the V gene TRBV5-6; D is unclear. This clonotype originated in a donor aged 70 or older with lung adenocarcinoma. Some clones in this sample may be carry-over from other donors' samples. Sequenced input: FFPE lung adenocarcinoma in situ tissue. Here the CDR3 DNA reads TGTGCCAGCAGCTTGGTTGGACCAACTAACTATGGCTACACCTTC. Protein: CASSLVGPTNYGYTF. Full variable domain (remainder filled in from reference TRBV5-6 and TRBJ1-2): DAGVTQSPTHLIKTRGQQVTLRCSPKSGHDTVSWYQQALGQGPQFIFQYYEEEERQRGNFPDRFSGHQFPNYSSELNVNALLLGDSALYLCASSLVGPTNYGYTFGSGTRLTVV.